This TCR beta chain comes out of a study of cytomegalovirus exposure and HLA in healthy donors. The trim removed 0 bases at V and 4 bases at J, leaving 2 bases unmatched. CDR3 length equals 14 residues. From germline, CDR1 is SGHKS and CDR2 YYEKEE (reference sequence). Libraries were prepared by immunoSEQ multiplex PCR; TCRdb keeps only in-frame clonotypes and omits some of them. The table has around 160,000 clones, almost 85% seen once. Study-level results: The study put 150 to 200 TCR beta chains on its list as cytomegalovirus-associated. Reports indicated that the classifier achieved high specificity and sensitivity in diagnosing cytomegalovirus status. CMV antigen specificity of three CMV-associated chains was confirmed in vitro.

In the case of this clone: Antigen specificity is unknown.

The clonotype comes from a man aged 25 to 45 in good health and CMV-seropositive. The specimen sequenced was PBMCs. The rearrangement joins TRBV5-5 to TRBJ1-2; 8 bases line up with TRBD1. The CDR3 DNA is TGTGCCAGCAGCTTGGGACAGGGGAGCTATGGCTACACCTTC. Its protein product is CASSLGQGSYGYTF.